A single sample gave rise to the 9 T cell receptor beta chains below, sequenced in a study of shared clonotypes between healthy human individuals. Method: immunoSEQ multiplex PCR; TCRdb's copy keeps in-frame clones and lacks some. The sample includes hundreds of thousands of clones, 76% of them seen just once. Sequencing used PBMCs. Receptor source: a woman in her thirties or forties in good health. Some clones in this sample may be carry-over from other donors' samples.

This chain uses TRBV18 with TRBJ2-1; D ambiguous. Germline lookup yields CDR1 KGHSH and CDR2 LQKENI. There are 14 residues in the CDR3. Deletions cut 3 bases from V and 3 bases from J, with 9 bases between. The CDR3 here is CASSPSPNYNEQFF. The CDR3 DNA is TGTGCCAGCTCACCTAGCCCGAACTACAATGAGCAGTTCTTC. Variable domain in full (rest from reference TRBV18 and TRBJ2-1): NAGVMQNPRHLVRRRGQEARLRCSPMKGHSHVYWYRQLPEEGLKFMVYLQKENIIDESGMPKERFSAEFPKEGPSILRIQQVVRGDSAAYFCASSPSPNYNEQFFGPGTRLTVL.

The genes are TRBV5-6 and TRBJ1-4; D remains unclear. The V and J ends lost 2 bases and 0 bases respectively, with 5 bases between them. Per the germline V gene, CDR1 is SGHDT and CDR2 is YYEEEE. This CDR3 region has 14 residues. The CDR3 sequence: CASSFWATNEKLFF. The CDR3 DNA sequence: TGTGCCAGCAGCTTCTGGGCAACTAATGAAAAACTGTTTTTT.

The chain carries TRBV14 and TRBJ1-1; D may be TRBD1 (5 bases). Deletions cut 4 bases from V and 1 base from J, with 13 bases between. The CDR3 is 15 amino acids. In germline, CDR1 is SGHDN, CDR2 FVKESK. The CDR3 DNA reads TGTGCCAGCAGCCCCTGGAGGGACCGGAACACTGAAGCTTTCTTT. It is translated as CASSPWRDRNTEAFF.

There are a few counts of this clone. This chain joins TRBV13 and TRBJ1-1, with TRBD1 identical over 11 bases. The CDR3 has 15 residues. Germline V gene sequence: CDR1 PRHDT, CDR2 FYEKMQ (reference sequence). Losses at the gene ends were 5 bases for V and 10 bases for J; bases not matched to a gene: 12. The CDR3 spells CASSPRIGQGASAFF. The CDR3 bases are TGTGCCAGCAGCCCGAGAATCGGACAGGGGGCTTCAGCTTTCTTT.

This clone was picked up one time. This chain connects TRBV7-2 to TRBJ2-1; the match to TRBD2 covers 7 bases. Germline values: CDR1 SGHTA, CDR2 FQGNSA. Trimming took 1 base from V and 10 from J; bases not matched to a gene: 10. CDR3 length: 15 amino acids. The CDR3 nucleotides read TGTGCCAGCAGCTTAGAGGGGACGGGAGGCCGCGAGCAGTTCTTC. This translates into CASSLEGTGGREQFF.

A single count supports this clone. The chain combines TRBV29-1 with TRBJ2-7; 14 bases agree with TRBD2. The CDR3 totals 14 residues. V lost 6 bases and J lost 6; bases outside the gene matches: 7. Germline CDR1 SQVTM, CDR2 ANQGSEA. The CDR3 bases are TGCAGCGTGGGGGGGACTAGCGGGAGATCCGAGCAGTACTTC. This codes for CSVGGTSGRSEQYF.

The chain links TRBV4-1 to TRBJ2-7, with no clear D. The CDR3 length is 13 residues. In germline, CDR1 is MGHRA, CDR2 YSYEKL. Trimming took off 0 bases at V and 4 bases at J, with 7 bases between the two ends. The CDR3 sequence: CASSQELGYEQYF. The CDR3 coding sequence is TGCGCCAGCAGCCAAGAACTGGGATACGAGCAGTACTTC.

The rearrangement uses TRBV19 and TRBJ1-1, with a tentative D call TRBD1 (6 bases). The CDR3 sequence is 16 residues long. Trimming pared 5 bases from V and 10 bases from J, leaving 26 bases between. Germline CDR1 and CDR2: LNHDA and SQIVND (reference sequence). Here the CDR3 reads CASSPGDTMRTSGAFF. For the CDR3, the DNA is TGTGCCAGTAGTCCCGGGGACACCATGCGAACGAGTGGAGCTTTCTTT.

The chain is built from TRBV9 and TRBJ2-2, with 7 nucleotides matching TRBD1. CDR1 SGDLS and CDR2 YYNGEE come from the germline V gene. The CDR3 loop spans 15 amino acids. V was pared by 0 bases and J by 7 bases, with 6 bases of the junction left unmatched. The DNA of the CDR3 is TGTGCCAGCAGCGTAGCTACAGGGGCCGGCGGGGAGCTGTTTTTT. It encodes CASSVATGAGGELFF.